The 5 T cell receptor beta chains given below trace back to one sample, sequenced in a study of CD4 T cells in relation to SARS-CoV-2 and coronaviruses. Unexposed donor CD4+ T cells date from about 2011-2018, before the COVID-19 pandemic. CD4+ T cells were isolated from the cells after around eleven days of culture. These TCRs are of unknown antigen specificity. Sequencing used immunoSEQ multiplex PCR; TCRdb keeps in-frame clones, though not all of them. The data show roughly 30,000 clones, 74% seen once. Input material: CD4+ T cells from PBMCs, cultured in vitro. The source is a human donor in good health.

This clone came up once. This chain joins TRBV30 and TRBJ1-4; TRBD1 agrees at 9 bases. V lost 6 bases, J lost 7 bases, and 9 bases stayed unmatched. Germline CDR1 and CDR2: GTSNPN and SVGIG (reference sequence). The CDR3 length is 14 residues. CDR3 region: CACSPDRGIEKLFF. CDR3 nucleotide sequence: TGTGCCTGCTCTCCGGACAGGGGAATTGAAAAACTGTTTTTT.

The chain links TRBV7-2 to TRBJ2-1; 7 bases line up with TRBD2. The CDR3 loop spans 15 amino acids. Germline trimming cut 0 bases from V and 2 bases from J; bases unmatched to any gene: 1. Germline lookup yields CDR1 SGHTA and CDR2 FQGNSA. CDR3 region: CASSLAGGAYNEQFF. CDR3 nucleotides: TGTGCCAGCAGCTTAGCTGGGGGGGCCTACAATGAGCAGTTCTTC.

This chain joins TRBV7-2 and TRBJ2-5; TRBD2 matches at 14 bases. Trimming at V came to 7 bases and at J to 5 bases, leaving 6 bases not matched to a gene. This CDR3 contains 15 residues. Germline CDR1 SGHTA, CDR2 FQGNSA. The CDR3 region has the DNA TGTGCCAGCACCCTGACTAGCGGGGGGGCTGAGACCCAGTACTTC. This sequence encodes CASTLTSGGAETQYF.

The chain is built from TRBV19 and TRBJ1-1; TRBD1 matches 9 bases. V shed 5 bases and J 3 bases; nucleotides not matched to a gene: 10. Germline V CDR1 and CDR2: LNHDA, SQIVND (reference sequence). The CDR3 sequence is 16 residues long. The CDR3 coding sequence is TGTGCCAGTAGTGACCTCGGGACAGGGACTTACACTGAAGCTTTCTTT. Translation gives CASSDLGTGTYTEAFF.

This clone was seen a few times. The V and J genes are TRBV7-9 and TRBJ1-5; 7 nucleotides line up with TRBD1. The CDR3 length is 13 residues. Germline CDR1 reads SEHNR; CDR2 reads FQNEAQ (reference sequence). The junction had 2 bases not matched to a gene; V was cut back by 5 bases and J by 4 bases. The CDR3 reads CASSLQGNQPQHF. For the CDR3, the DNA is TGTGCCAGCAGCCTACAGGGGAATCAGCCCCAGCATTTT.